The 23 T cell receptor beta chains below were found in one sample sequenced in a study of monozygotic twins with inflammatory bowel disease. From its re-call of the 5' RACE reads, TCRdb lists each CDR3 protein once, without DNA. Listed are more than 120,000 distinct CDR3 sequences; 2% to 3% falls within the top ten. The sample taken for sequencing was blood. These receptors originate from a human donor with ulcerative colitis or Crohn's disease, or a healthy co-twin of an affected twin (not recorded which).

The CDR3 spells CASSVTTGVSQPQHF. The chain uses TRBV2 and TRBJ1-5; TCRdb designates TRBD1, a call that cannot be tested without DNA. The CDR3 has 15 residues. CDR1 SNHLY and CDR2 FYNNEI come from the germline V gene.

The V gene is TRBV5-1, the J gene TRBJ1-3; TCRdb names TRBD1, which stays unverified in the absence of DNA. The CDR3 sequence is 16 residues long. The germline V gene has CDR1 SGHRS and CDR2 YFSETQ. This CDR3 is CASSGSTGLPGNTIYF.

The chain links TRBV7-2 to TRBJ1-2. This CDR3 is built from 15 residues. CDR1 SGHTA and CDR2 FQGNSA come from the germline V gene. CDR3 sequence reads: CASSLLGDFIQDYTF.

The V call is TRBV20-1, the J call TRBJ1-3. CDR1 and CDR2 (germline): DFQATT, SNEGSKA (reference sequence). The CDR3 totals 13 residues. CDR3: CSARPSNGNTIYF.

The chain joins TRBV5-1 to TRBJ1-2; absent DNA, TCRdb's TRBD1 call cannot be checked. CDR3 length equals 14 residues. From germline, CDR1 is SGHRS and CDR2 YFSETQ. The CDR3 loop reads CASSLRDNNYGYTF.

The rearrangement joins TRBV4-1 to TRBJ2-7; checking the TCRdb D call of TRBD2 is not possible without DNA. The CDR3 length is 16 residues. The V gene's germline CDR1 is MGHRA and CDR2 YSYEKL. The CDR3 loop is CASSQVRTSGSYEQYF.

V gene TRBV7-9 combines with J gene TRBJ1-5. The CDR3 has 13 amino acids. Germline V CDR1 and CDR2: SEHNR, FQNEAQ (reference sequence). The CDR3 region is CASSFKNNQPQHF.

The chain is built from TRBV30 and TRBJ2-5; without DNA, the TCRdb call of TRBD2 cannot be checked. Per germline, CDR1 GTSNPN and CDR2 SVGIG (reference sequence). The CDR3 has 16 residues. The CDR3 protein is CAWRLTEGRVRETQYF.

The genes are TRBV6-1 and TRBJ2-7; TCRdb gives TRBD1 as the D gene, but with no DNA this cannot be confirmed. CDR3 length: 12 amino acids. CDR1 is MNHNS and CDR2 is SASEGT in the germline V gene. The CDR3 loop is CASKGTGYEQYF.

The chain couples TRBV7-3 to TRBJ1-6. Germline V CDR1 and CDR2: SGHTA, FQGTGA. The CDR3 sequence is 14 residues long. CDR3 residues: CASSQGPSNSPLHF.

The V gene is TRBV5-1, the J gene TRBJ2-3; TCRdb outputs TRBD1, but without DNA this stays unchecked. CDR1 SGHRS and CDR2 YFSETQ come from the germline V gene. The CDR3 length is 14 residues. CDR3 in amino acids: CASSPGVLGDTQYF.

The chain recombines TRBV12-3 or TRBV12-4 with TRBJ1-1; TCRdb calls TRBD1, which cannot be checked without DNA. There are 16 residues in the CDR3. The chain's CDR3 is CASSLGPGGLGTEAFF.

The chain recombines TRBV4-1 with TRBJ2-7; TCRdb designates TRBD2, a call that cannot be tested without DNA. Germline loops: CDR1 MGHRA, CDR2 YSYEKL. This CDR3 is built from 16 residues. The CDR3: CASSQLGLATTYEQYF.

The CDR3 loop reads CASSRGVATDTQYF. The chain carries TRBV6-1 and TRBJ2-3. Germline CDR1 reads MNHNS; CDR2 reads SASEGT. The CDR3 covers 14 residues.

The chain recombines TRBV4-1 with TRBJ2-7. The CDR3 has 13 amino acids. Germline V gives CDR1 MGHRA, CDR2 YSYEKL. This CDR3 reads CASSQAITYEQYF.

The chain carries TRBV20-1 and TRBJ1-6. The CDR3 runs to 18 residues. CDR1 and CDR2 (germline): DFQATT, SNEGSKA (reference sequence). The CDR3 spells CSARNSLKGTSYNSPLHF.

J is TRBJ2-4 and V is TRBV15; without DNA, the TCRdb call of TRBD1 cannot be checked. The CDR3 is 16 residues long. Germline V gene data show CDR1 as LNHNV and CDR2 as YYDKDF (reference sequence). The CDR3 protein is CATRTVPSPAKNIQYF.

This chain connects TRBV13 to TRBJ2-1; TCRdb's assignment of TRBD1 cannot be checked, as there is no DNA. This CDR3 contains 15 residues. In germline, CDR1 is PRHDT, CDR2 FYEKMQ (reference sequence). The CDR3 reads CASSLSGGGYNEQFF. Variable domain in full (rest from reference TRBV13 and TRBJ2-1): AAGVIQSPRHLIKEKRETATLKCYPIPRHDTVYWYQQGPGQDPQFLISFYEKMQSDKGSIPDRFSAQQFSDYHSELNMSSLELGDSALYFCASSLSGGGYNEQFFGPGTRLTVL.

The chain carries TRBV21-1 and TRBJ1-1. TRBV21-1 is designated a pseudogene. The CDR3 is made up of 15 amino acids. CDR3 protein: CASSKAARKNTEAFF.

The chain couples TRBV19 to TRBJ2-3; TCRdb outputs TRBD2, but without DNA this stays unchecked. Germline CDR1 is LNHDA and CDR2 is SQIVND (reference sequence). The CDR3 runs 16 residues. The CDR3 loop is CASSTDRATWADTQYF.

The chain uses TRBV20-1 and TRBJ2-7; TCRdb returns TRBD1, unconfirmable since there is no DNA. Looked up from germline, CDR1 is DFQATT and CDR2 is SNEGSKA (reference sequence). This CDR3 has 13 amino acids. The CDR3 here is CSAWTGAFVEQYF.

The chain has TRBV29-1 and TRBJ2-4; the TCRdb call, TRBD1, lacks DNA for checking. The germline gives CDR1 SQVTM, CDR2 ANQGSEA. This CDR3 contains 12 residues. CDR3: CSVGERGNIQYF.

The rearrangement links TRBV5-1 to TRBJ2-4; TCRdb's D call, TRBD2, is unchecked because there is no DNA. The germline gives CDR1 SGHRS, CDR2 YFSETQ. The CDR3 covers 16 residues. The CDR3 is CASSFGLAGGLSIQYF.